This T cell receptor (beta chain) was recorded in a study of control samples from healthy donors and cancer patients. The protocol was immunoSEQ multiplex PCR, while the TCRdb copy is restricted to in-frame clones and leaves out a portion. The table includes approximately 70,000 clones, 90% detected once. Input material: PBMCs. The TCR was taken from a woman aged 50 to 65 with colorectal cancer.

CDR3 region: CAISATTSGASYNEQFF. The DNA for the CDR3 is TGTGCCATCAGTGCCACTACTAGCGGGGCTTCCTACAATGAGCAGTTCTTC. The J gene is TRBJ2-1, the V gene TRBV10-3; 10 positions match TRBD2. This CDR3 is built from 17 residues. The ends lost 4 bases at V and 1 base at J; junction bases unmatched: 7. The germline CDR1 and CDR2 sequences are ENHRY and SYGVKD.